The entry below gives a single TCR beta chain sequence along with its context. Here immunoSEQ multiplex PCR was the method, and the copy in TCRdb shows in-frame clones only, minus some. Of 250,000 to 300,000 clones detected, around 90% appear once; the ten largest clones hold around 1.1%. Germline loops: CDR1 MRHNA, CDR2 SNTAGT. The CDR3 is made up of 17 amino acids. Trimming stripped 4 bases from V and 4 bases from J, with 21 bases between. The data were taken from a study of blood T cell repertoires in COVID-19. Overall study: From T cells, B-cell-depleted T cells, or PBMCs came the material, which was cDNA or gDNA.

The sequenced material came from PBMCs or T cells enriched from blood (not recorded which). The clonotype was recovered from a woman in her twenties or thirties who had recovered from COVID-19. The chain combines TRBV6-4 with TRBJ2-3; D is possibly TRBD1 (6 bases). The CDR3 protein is CASSAIGGGQGSDTQYF. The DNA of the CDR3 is TGTGCCAGCAGTGCCATAGGAGGCGGTCAGGGGTCAGATACGCAGTATTTT.